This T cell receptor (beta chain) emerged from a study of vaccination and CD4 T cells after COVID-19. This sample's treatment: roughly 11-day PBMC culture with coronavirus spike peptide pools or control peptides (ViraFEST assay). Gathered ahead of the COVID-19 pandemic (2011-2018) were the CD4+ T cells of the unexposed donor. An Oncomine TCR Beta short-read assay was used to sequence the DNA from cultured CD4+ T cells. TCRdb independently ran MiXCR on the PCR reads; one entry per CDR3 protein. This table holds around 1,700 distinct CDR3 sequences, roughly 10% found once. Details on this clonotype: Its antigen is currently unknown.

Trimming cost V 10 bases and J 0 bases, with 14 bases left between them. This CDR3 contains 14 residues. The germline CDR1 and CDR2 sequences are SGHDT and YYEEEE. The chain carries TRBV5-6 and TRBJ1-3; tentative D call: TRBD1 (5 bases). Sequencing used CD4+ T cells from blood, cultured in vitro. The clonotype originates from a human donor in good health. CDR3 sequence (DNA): TGTGCCTCGGCGGGGGGAGCCTCTGGAAACACCATATATTTT. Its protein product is CASAGGASGNTIYF.